Below are 28 T cell receptor beta chains sequenced from a single sample in a study of lymphopenia after photon versus proton radiotherapy. TCRdb's table, derived via immunoSEQ multiplex PCR, lists solely in-frame clones and lacks some. The table shows some 70,000 clones, with around 86% occurring only once. The material sequenced was peripheral blood, taken from a patient treated with proton-based radiotherapy. The receptors originated from a man older than 75 with esophageal cancer.

The V call is TRBV10-3, the J call TRBJ1-1; D is uncertain. Germline CDR1 and CDR2: ENHRY and SYGVKD. Trimming left V 2 bases short and J 1 base short, with 5 bases between. This CDR3 spans 13 amino acids. CDR3 nucleotides: TGTGCCATCAGTGAGCAGTCGAACACTGAAGCTTTCTTT. As protein: CAISEQSNTEAFF.

This clone was observed once. The rearrangement uses TRBV5-1 and TRBJ1-5; 8 bases map to TRBD1. There are 15 residues in the CDR3. Germline values: CDR1 SGHRS, CDR2 YFSETQ. Germline trimming cut 1 base from V and 9 bases from J; bases unmatched to any gene: 9. The CDR3 region is CASSLSGQGDGPQHF. CDR3 coding DNA: TGCGCCAGCAGCTTGTCAGGACAGGGAGATGGGCCCCAGCATTTT.

The V and J genes are TRBV10-1 and TRBJ1-2; D might be TRBD1 (6 bases). Germline lookup yields CDR1 WNHNN and CDR2 SYGVQD (reference sequence). The V end was cut by 3 bases, the J end by 5 bases, with 10 bases between. CDR3 length: 13 amino acids. For the CDR3, the DNA is TGCGCCAGCAGTGACAGGGGAGTTTATGGCTACACCTTC. Protein sequence: CASSDRGVYGYTF.

This chain joins TRBV9 and TRBJ2-1; no reliable D call. This CDR3 region has 15 residues. Germline lookup yields CDR1 SGDLS and CDR2 YYNGEE. The V end lost 0 bases, the J end lost 4 bases, and 11 bases lay between the germline ends. In DNA, the CDR3 is TGTGCCAGCAGCGTAGCCGGGCTTGTATACAATGAGCAGTTCTTC. It translates to CASSVAGLVYNEQFF.

V and J are TRBV29-1 and TRBJ1-2, with TRBD1 identical over 9 bases. This CDR3 has 13 amino acids. With V trimmed by 7 bases and J by 5 bases, 8 bases remained unmatched. CDR1 SQVTM and CDR2 ANQGSEA come from the germline V gene. This chain's CDR3 is CSARTGAEYGYTF. The CDR3, as DNA: TGCAGCGCCCGGACAGGGGCGGAATATGGCTACACCTTC. The full variable domain, rest sourced from reference TRBV29-1 and TRBJ1-2, is SAVISQKPSRDICQRGTSLTIQCQVDSQVTMMFWYRQQPGQSLTLIATANQGSEATYESGFVIDKFPISRPNLTFSTLTVSNMSPEDSSIYLCSARTGAEYGYTFGSGTRLTVV.

The V gene is TRBV7-9, the J gene TRBJ1-1; D perhaps matches TRBD1 (6 bases). Germline CDR1 and CDR2: SEHNR and FQNEAQ (reference sequence). V gave up 1 base and J gave up 3 bases, with 12 bases separating them. This CDR3 has 15 residues. For the CDR3, the DNA is TGTGCCAGCAGCTTAGAGGGCAGGGGATACACTGAAGCTTTCTTT. Translated: CASSLEGRGYTEAFF.

The rearrangement joins TRBV5-1 to TRBJ1-1; D might be TRBD1 (6 bases). CDR1 and CDR2 from the germline V gene are SGHRS and YFSETQ. V was pared by 3 bases and J by 9 bases, with 18 bases between. This CDR3 comprises 14 residues. This chain's CDR3 is CASSSNLGQTKAFF. The CDR3 DNA is TGCGCCAGCAGCTCCAACCTAGGACAGACTAAAGCTTTCTTT.

The chain is built from TRBV7-2 and TRBJ2-7; D may be TRBD1 (5 bases). The germline V and J ends were trimmed by 5 bases and 6 bases, with 20 bases remaining between them. CDR1 and CDR2 from the germline V gene are SGHTA and FQGNSA. CDR3 length: 15 residues. DNA for the CDR3: TGTGCCAGCAGCGGCAGGGTAACCAAAAAAGGCGAGCAGTACTTC. It encodes CASSGRVTKKGEQYF.

This chain joins TRBV9 and TRBJ2-2; TRBD2 is a possible D gene (5 bases). There are 13 residues in the CDR3. The germline V gene encodes CDR1 SGDLS and CDR2 YYNGEE. The V gene lost 1 base and the J gene lost 6 bases, with 7 bases spanning the gap. The CDR3 DNA is TGTGCCAGCAGCGTATACGGGGCCGGGGAGCTGTTTTTT. The encoded protein is CASSVYGAGELFF.

This clone appeared a single time. The gene calls are TRBV7-2 and TRBJ2-3; D is undetermined. The CDR3 is 14 residues long. With 5 bases removed from V and 2 bases from J, the gap between germline ends came to 11 bases. Germline loops: CDR1 SGHTA, CDR2 FQGNSA. The CDR3 protein is CASSPGIHTDTQYF. CDR3 DNA: TGTGCCAGCAGCCCGGGCATCCACACAGATACGCAGTATTTT.

This clone has only a few counts. V usage is TRBV4-1 and J usage is TRBJ2-5; 10 nucleotides match TRBD1. This CDR3 has 16 amino acids. Looked up from germline, CDR1 is MGHRA and CDR2 is YSYEKL. The V gene end was trimmed by 4 bases and the J gene end by 5 bases; junction bases not matched to a gene: 10. In nucleotides, the CDR3 is TGCGCCAGCAGCCGTCCCTGGGACAGGGGTCGTGAGACCCAGTACTTC. It yields the protein CASSRPWDRGRETQYF.

This clone was seen only once. The J gene is TRBJ2-3, the V gene TRBV11-3; D not certain. This CDR3 is 13 amino acids long. V was cut by 5 bases and J by 7 bases, with 13 bases left in between. CDR1 is SGHNT and CDR2 is YENEEA in the germline V gene. CDR3 residues: CASSTDISYTQYF. CDR3 DNA sequence: TGTGCCAGCAGCACTGACATTTCGTATACGCAGTATTTT. The full variable domain, in which reference TRBV11-3 and TRBJ2-3 provide the parts outside the CDR3, is EAGVVQSPRYKIIEKKQPVAFWCNPISGHNTLYWYLQNLGQGPELLIRYENEEAVDDSQLPKDRFSAERLKGVDSTLKIQPAELGDSAVYLCASSTDISYTQYFGPGTRLTVL.

The chain uses TRBV6-5 and TRBJ1-5; TRBD1 matches 7 bases. CDR3 length: 15 residues. The V and J ends lost 6 bases and 2 bases, in that order; junction bases with no gene match: 7. Germline CDR1 MNHEY, CDR2 SVGAGI. CDR3 residues: CASSLGQYGNQPQHF. The CDR3 DNA reads TGTGCCAGCAGCCTGGGACAGTATGGCAATCAGCCCCAGCATTTT.

This rearrangement joins TRBV19 to TRBJ1-3; a possible D gene is TRBD1 (5 bases). The CDR3 is 14 amino acids. Germline V gene sequence: CDR1 LNHDA, CDR2 SQIVND (reference sequence). V dropped 4 bases and J dropped 2 bases, with 9 bases sitting between them. The CDR3 DNA follows: TGTGCCAGTAGTAACCGGGACCCTGGAAACACCATATATTTT. Residues: CASSNRDPGNTIYF.

The chain couples TRBV9 to TRBJ1-3; D gene unclear. V lost 0 bases and J lost 2, with 6 bases in between. Germline values: CDR1 SGDLS, CDR2 YYNGEE. This CDR3 is 14 amino acids long. This chain's CDR3 is CASSVVGTGNTIYF. CDR3 DNA: TGTGCCAGCAGCGTAGTAGGGACTGGAAACACCATATATTTT.

The chain is built from TRBV12-5 and TRBJ1-1; D gene unclear. The germline gives CDR1 LGHNT, CDR2 FRNRAP. V lost 1 base and J lost 6, with 15 bases in between. The CDR3 has 15 residues. DNA for the CDR3: TGTGCTAGTGGTTTGGGTATGCGTTGGGGAGCTGAAGCTTTCTTT. It yields the protein CASGLGMRWGAEAFF.

The count of this clone is one. V gene TRBV7-2 combines with J gene TRBJ2-7, with a weak D call TRBD2 (5 bases). The CDR3 runs 14 residues. Germline V gives CDR1 SGHTA, CDR2 FQGNSA. V lost 1 base, J lost 0 bases, and 7 bases lay in between. The CDR3 DNA reads as TGTGCCAGCAGCTTAGAAAGCGGCTCCTACGAGCAGTACTTC. It codes for CASSLESGSYEQYF.

The chain couples TRBV7-6 to TRBJ2-7; perhaps TRBD2 as D (7 bases). Looked up from germline, CDR1 is SGHVS and CDR2 is FNYEAQ. The V gene lost 3 bases and the J gene lost 2 bases, with 14 bases spanning the gap. CDR3 size: 15 residues. The CDR3 DNA is TGTGCCAGCAGCTTGGGAGGGGGGGGTACCTACGAGCAGTACTTC. Translation: CASSLGGGGTYEQYF.

In nucleotides, the CDR3 is TGTGCCAGCAGCCTAAAAACAGGCGATCCTCAAGAGACCCAGTACTTC. It encodes CASSLKTGDPQETQYF. The V and J genes are TRBV7-9 and TRBJ2-5; a weak D match, TRBD1 (5 bases). Between the trimmed V and J ends, which lost 5 bases and 2 bases, there was a span of 18 bases. Germline V lookup: CDR1 SEHNR, CDR2 FQNEAQ (reference sequence). The CDR3 has 16 amino acids.

This chain connects TRBV11-3 to TRBJ2-7; 8 bases agree with TRBD2. Germline lookup yields CDR1 SGHNT and CDR2 YENEEA. Losses at the gene ends were 5 bases for V and 6 bases for J; bases not matched to a gene: 6. The CDR3 extends over 13 amino acids. The CDR3 loop is CASSPLAGGEQYF. In nucleotides, the CDR3 is TGTGCCAGCAGCCCGCTTGCGGGGGGCGAGCAGTACTTC.

The chain joins TRBV4-3 to TRBJ2-2; D assignment may be TRBD1 or TRBD2 (5 bases each). Germline V gives CDR1 LGHNA, CDR2 YSLEER. There are 14 residues in the CDR3. Trimming cost V 4 bases and J 6 bases, with 12 bases left between them. In DNA, the CDR3 is TGCGCCAGCAGCCGAGAGAGAGGGGCCGGGGAGCTGTTTTTT. Translated, it gives CASSRERGAGELFF.

Here the CDR3 DNA reads TGTGCCAGCAGCTTCCTTACAGGGTCGGGGAGATCCTACGAGCAGTACTTC. This encodes CASSFLTGSGRSYEQYF. J is TRBJ2-7 and V is TRBV7-2, with a weak D call TRBD1 (6 bases). V was cut by 3 bases and J by 1 base, with 19 bases left in between. Germline CDR1 SGHTA, CDR2 FQGNSA. There are 17 residues in the CDR3.

This clone was seen only once. CDR3 DNA sequence: TGCGCCAGCAGCAAGGGCACAGGGGGGACCCAACAAACAGGGGAAGCTTTCTTT. Amino acid sequence: CASSKGTGGTQQTGEAFF. The J gene is TRBJ1-1, the V gene TRBV5-1; 8 bases are shared with TRBD1. The CDR3 is 18 amino acids. Germline trimming cut 4 bases from V and 8 bases from J; bases unmatched to any gene: 22. Germline V gene data show CDR1 as SGHRS and CDR2 as YFSETQ. Looking up the rest from reference TRBV5-1 and TRBJ1-1 gives the full variable domain: KAGVTQTPRYLIKTRGQQVTLSCSPISGHRSVSWYQQTPGQGLQFLFEYFSETQRNKGNFPGRFSGRQFSNSRSEMNVSTLELGDSALYLCASSKGTGGTQQTGEAFFGQGTRLTVV.

The V call is TRBV4-3, the J call TRBJ1-1; D may be TRBD1 (6 bases). Germline CDR1 and CDR2: LGHNA and YSLEER. CDR3 length: 16 amino acids. V was pared by 1 base and J by 4 bases, with 16 bases between. CDR3 DNA: TGCGCCAGCAGCCAAGGGACAGCCAATTTTGCCACTGAAGCTTTCTTT. It translates to CASSQGTANFATEAFF.

The CDR3 spells CASSVEQGSLGEKLFF. The CDR3 DNA is TGTGCCAGCAGTGTTGAACAGGGCTCCTTAGGGGAAAAACTGTTTTTT. The rearrangement uses TRBV6-1 and TRBJ1-4; perhaps TRBD1 as D (6 bases). Germline values: CDR1 MNHNS, CDR2 SASEGT. The CDR3 extends over 16 amino acids. Trimming removed 4 bases at V and 8 bases at J, with 20 bases between.

V gene TRBV5-1 combines with J gene TRBJ1-1, with D unclear. The CDR3 is 13 residues long. From germline, CDR1 is SGHRS and CDR2 YFSETQ. V was cut by 1 base and J by 1 base, with 5 bases left in between. CDR3 coding DNA: TGCGCCAGCAGCTTGTGGGCGAACACTGAAGCTTTCTTT. Translation gives CASSLWANTEAFF.

The chain employs TRBV9 and TRBJ2-1; 8 bases agree with TRBD1. The CDR3 runs to 16 residues. With 3 bases clipped from V and 1 base from J, the junction kept 6 bases outside the gene matches. From germline, CDR1 is SGDLS and CDR2 YYNGEE. The CDR3 protein is CASSASGTGSYNEQFF. CDR3 coding DNA: TGTGCCAGCAGCGCCTCCGGGACAGGATCCTACAATGAGCAGTTCTTC. Using reference TRBV9 and TRBJ2-1 for the parts outside the CDR3, the full variable domain is DSGVTQTPKHLITATGQRVTLRCSPRSGDLSVYWYQQSLDQGLQFLIQYYNGEERAKGNILERFSAQQFPDLHSELNLSSLELGDSALYFCASSASGTGSYNEQFFGPGTRLTVL.

CDR3 sequence reads: CASSLIGQGNYEQYF. CDR3 coding DNA: TGTGCCAGCAGCTTAATAGGGCAGGGAAACTACGAGCAGTACTTC. The genes are TRBV7-9 and TRBJ2-5; tentative D call: TRBD1 (5 bases). The J call is in doubt because the DNA end fits TRBJ2-7 better. The CDR3 length is 15 residues. Per the germline V gene, CDR1 is SEHNR and CDR2 is FQNEAQ (reference sequence).